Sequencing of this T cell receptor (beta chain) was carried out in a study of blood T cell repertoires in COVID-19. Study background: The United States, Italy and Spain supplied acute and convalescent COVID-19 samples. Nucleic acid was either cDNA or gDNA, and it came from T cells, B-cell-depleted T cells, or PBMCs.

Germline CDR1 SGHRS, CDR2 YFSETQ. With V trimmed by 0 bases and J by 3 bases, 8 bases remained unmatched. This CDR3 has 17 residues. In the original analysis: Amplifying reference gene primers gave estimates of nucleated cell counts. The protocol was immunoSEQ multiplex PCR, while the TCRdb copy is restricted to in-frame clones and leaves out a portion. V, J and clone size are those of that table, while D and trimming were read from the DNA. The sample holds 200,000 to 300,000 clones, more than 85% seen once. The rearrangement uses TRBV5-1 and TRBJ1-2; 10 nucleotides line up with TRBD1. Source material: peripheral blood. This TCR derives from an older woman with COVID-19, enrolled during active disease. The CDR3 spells CASSLVGTGASDYGYTF. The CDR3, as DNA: TGCGCCAGCAGCTTGGTGGGGACAGGGGCGTCGGACTATGGCTACACCTTC.